This T cell receptor (beta chain) was profiled in a study of early T cells in non-severe SARS-CoV-2 infection (dated by TCRdb to about 2021). In terms of the full investigation: Because TCR sequencing was done on bulk RNA from unsorted whole blood, the alpha and beta chains could not be paired.

Overall results and qualifications from the work: VDJdb matching was skewed toward anti-spike CD8 responses and likely underestimated virus-specific expansions by missing private and CD4 specificities.

The CDR3 contains 14 residues, cysteine and phenylalanine counted. CDR3 DNA is the only sequence kept; it has 42 bases, read in frame from the first base. Sequences MNHEY (CDR1) and SMNVEV (CDR2) are obtained from the germline V gene (reference sequence). Cut back by 3 bases and 1 base, the V and J ends lie 10 bases apart. Library prep was done by 5' RACE. Sequencing took place on a NextSeq 500. In the TCR library protocol, unique molecular identifiers were attached to individual cDNA molecules to correct for PCR bias and sequencing error. TCR alpha and beta chains were both sequenced, and the abundances of alpha and beta sequences in each sample were closely correlated with each other. The paper's processing steps were these. Decombinator V4 was used to annotate TCR sequences for V gene, J gene and CDR3. Expanded TCRs were defined as changing significantly between any two time points under a Poisson model with p below 0.0001. TCR abundances were normalised to the total number of TCRs sequenced per sample and expressed as counts per million. TRAV1-2 paired with TRAJ12, TRAJ20 or TRAJ33 defined MAIT TCRs, while TRAV10 paired with TRAJ18 defined iNKT TCRs. A search of VDJdb, accessed on 1 November 2021, was run for TCRs annotated to CMV, EBV and SARS-CoV-2, with TCRs annotated for multiple antigens excluded. The raw public data were reprocessed by TCRdb itself: fastp quality trimming at Q25, MiXCR clonotype calling, in-frame beta chains only. For every CDR3 protein sequence, its rows merge into one entry that carries the most common genes and DNA. In this record, the V and J calls reflect TCRdb's handling and not the investigators' own analysis. For this sample there are nearly 110,000 distinct CDR3 sequences; roughly 10% appear just once. 6.5% to 8% of the sample comes from the top ten.

The study was a case-control design nested within a healthcare worker cohort in London, UK, with weekly nasopharyngeal swab PCR tests and blood sampling. Healthcare workers were enrolled in the week of the UK lockdown, from 23 to 31 March 2020, and were followed every week for up to 16 weeks. About this clonotype: What this receptor recognizes is not known. No clone much larger than this one lies a single base away; base qualities are absent.

This receptor chain uses TRBV27 and TRBJ2-7; TRBD1 could be the D gene, as 6 bases match. Sequenced input: whole blood. The sequence was obtained from an adult who was a healthcare worker with PCR-confirmed SARS-CoV-2 infection or an uninfected control (not recorded which). The sequenced DNA is TGTGCCAGCAGTTTCACAGGGATTTCCTACGAGCAGTACTTC. Its translation is CASSFTGISYEQYF.